Each of the 9 T cell receptor beta chains below was sequenced from the same sample in a study of shared clonotypes between healthy human individuals. Terminally differentiated effector memory CD45RA+ cells were excluded from the naive CD8 cells, which were CD45RO-negative and positively selected for CCR7. Using immunoSEQ multiplex PCR, the repertoire was profiled, and TCRdb retains in-frame clones only, with some absent. Among 450,000 to 700,000 clones listed, 95% to 96% were seen once. The sequenced sample consisted of naive CD8+ T cells sorted from blood. These TCRs come from a woman in her 30s in good health.

The rearrangement links TRBV30 to TRBJ1-5; D not resolved. Germline assignment: CDR1 GTSNPN and CDR2 SVGIG (reference sequence). CDR3 length: 14 residues. V was cut by 0 bases and J by 3 bases, with 9 bases left in between. CDR3 region: CAWSVSGYNQPQHF. The CDR3 DNA sequence: TGTGCCTGGAGTGTATCCGGGTACAATCAGCCCCAGCATTTT.

A single count supports this clone. The chain recombines TRBV10-1 with TRBJ2-2; D unclear. CDR1 and CDR2 from the germline V gene are WNHNN and SYGVQD (reference sequence). Trimming shortened V by 0 bases and J by 5 bases, and 4 bases separated the two germline ends. CDR3 length: 13 residues. CDR3 protein: CASSESATGELFF. The CDR3 DNA follows: TGCGCCAGCAGTGAGTCAGCGACCGGGGAGCTGTTTTTT.

The rearrangement joins TRBV4-1 to TRBJ2-2; 11 positions match TRBD2. After removal of 1 base from V and 1 base from J, the junction contained 14 bases not matched to a gene. Germline values: CDR1 MGHRA, CDR2 YSYEKL. There are 21 residues in the CDR3. The DNA of the CDR3 is TGCGCCAGCAGCCAAGGGCCCTCCACCGGACTAGCGGGTAGGAACACCGGGGAGCTGTTTTTT. Its protein product is CASSQGPSTGLAGRNTGELFF.

The chain employs TRBV27 and TRBJ2-7; tentative D call: TRBD1 (6 bases). This CDR3 has 15 amino acids. V lost 3 bases and J lost 4, with 16 bases in between. Germline V gives CDR1 MNHEY, CDR2 SMNVEV (reference sequence). CDR3 sequence (DNA): TGTGCCAGCAGTTTGTCCCCAGGGGCTGGATACGAGCAGTACTTC. This encodes CASSLSPGAGYEQYF.

The chain carries TRBV4-1 and TRBJ2-1, with no clear D. Germline V gene sequence: CDR1 MGHRA, CDR2 YSYEKL. The ends were cut back, 4 bases at V and 3 bases at J, with 10 bases in the middle. The CDR3 is made up of 14 amino acids. The CDR3 DNA is TGCGCCAGCAGCCCAAAAGAAGGCTACAATGAGCAGTTCTTC. As protein: CASSPKEGYNEQFF.

V usage is TRBV4-1 and J usage is TRBJ2-1, with D maybe TRBD1 (5 bases). The ends were cut back, 3 bases at V and 9 bases at J, with 12 bases in the middle. CDR1 MGHRA and CDR2 YSYEKL come from the germline V gene. The CDR3 has 13 residues. CDR3 amino acids: CASSHHGAPEQFF. CDR3 coding DNA: TGCGCCAGCAGCCACCATGGGGCCCCTGAGCAGTTCTTC.

V and J are TRBV11-1 and TRBJ2-7; the D is unclear. The CDR3 is made up of 15 amino acids. Germline values: CDR1 SGHAT, CDR2 FQDESV (reference sequence). The V gene lost 5 bases and the J gene lost 3 bases, with 17 bases spanning the gap. CDR3: CASSPWSAPDYEQYF. Here the CDR3 DNA reads TGTGCCAGCAGCCCGTGGTCAGCGCCCGACTACGAGCAGTACTTC.

The chain couples TRBV27 to TRBJ2-7; a weak D match, TRBD1 (6 bases). Per the germline V gene, CDR1 is MNHEY and CDR2 is SMNVEV (reference sequence). Trimming shortened V by 7 bases and J by 2 bases, and 15 bases separated the two germline ends. The CDR3 loop spans 14 amino acids. DNA for the CDR3: TGTGCCAGCACTCAGGGGACACCACCCTACGAGCAGTACTTC. Translating it yields CASTQGTPPYEQYF.

The chain carries TRBV19 and TRBJ1-3, with TRBD1 as a possible D gene (6 bases). This CDR3 spans 17 amino acids. The germline V and J ends were trimmed by 1 base and 0 bases, with 13 bases remaining between them. The germline CDR1 and CDR2 sequences are LNHDA and SQIVND (reference sequence). The CDR3 DNA reads TGTGCCAGTAGTATAGGTTCCTGGGGGCTCTCTGGAAACACCATATATTTT. This codes for CASSIGSWGLSGNTIYF.